The 26 T cell receptor beta chains below all came from one sample that was sequenced in a study of control samples from healthy donors and cancer patients. The table came from immunoSEQ multiplex PCR; TCRdb's copy has only in-frame clones and leaves some out. Among about 54,000 clones listed, around 95% were seen once. Sequenced input: blood. Every receptor here comes from a woman in her 30s in good health.

The chain is built from TRBV15 and TRBJ1-5; 7 bases are a match to TRBD1. The trim removed 2 bases at V and 0 bases at J, leaving 4 bases unmatched. Germline V CDR1 and CDR2: LNHNV, YYDKDF (reference sequence). This CDR3 contains 16 residues. CDR3 amino acids: CATSRSQGNSNQPQHF. The CDR3 DNA follows: TGTGCCACCAGCAGATCACAGGGGAATAGCAATCAGCCCCAGCATTTT.

V gene TRBV11-2 combines with J gene TRBJ1-1; perhaps TRBD1 as D (6 bases). The CDR3 extends over 15 amino acids. Germline V gene sequence: CDR1 SGHAT, CDR2 FQNNGV. V was cut by 5 bases and J by 1 base, with 14 bases left in between. This CDR3 reads CASSVMQGRNTEAFF. CDR3 nucleotide sequence: TGTGCCAGCAGCGTAATGCAGGGGCGGAACACTGAAGCTTTCTTT.

The chain carries TRBV9 and TRBJ2-7; the D gene could be TRBD1 or TRBD2 (5 bases each). Germline V gene lookup returns CDR1 SGDLS and CDR2 YYNGEE. The V and J ends lost 0 bases and 4 bases respectively, with 11 bases between them. The CDR3 covers 14 residues. The CDR3 region has the DNA TGTGCCAGCAGCGTAGGTAGCGCAGGGTACGAGCAGTACTTC. Amino acid sequence: CASSVGSAGYEQYF.

The DNA for the CDR3 is TGTGCCAGCAGCGCGAACAGGGACTATGGCTACACCTTC. Its protein is CASSANRDYGYTF. This rearrangement joins TRBV28 to TRBJ1-2; D may be TRBD1 (6 bases). Germline CDR1 is MDHEN and CDR2 is SYDVKM. V shed 6 bases and J shed 3 bases, with 11 bases lying between them. The CDR3 sequence is 13 residues long.

CDR3: CASSYSAGGRTGELFF. CDR3 DNA: TGTGCCAGCAGTTACTCTGCGGGAGGGCGTACCGGGGAGCTGTTTTTT. The V call is TRBV6-6, the J call TRBJ2-2; 9 bases are a match to TRBD2. The length of the CDR3 is 16 residues. J lost 5 bases, V lost 0 bases, and 4 bases had no gene match. CDR1 and CDR2 (germline): MNHNY, SVGAGI (reference sequence).

This chain joins TRBV5-1 and TRBJ1-1; TRBD1 matches at 7 bases. The CDR3 is 15 residues long. With 4 bases clipped from V and 7 bases from J, the junction kept 13 bases outside the gene matches. Per germline, CDR1 SGHRS and CDR2 YFSETQ. Written as DNA, the CDR3 is TGCGCCAGCAGCCCGGGAGGAGGGGGCCAGAGTGAAGCTTTCTTT. Its translation is CASSPGGGGQSEAFF. The full variable domain, rest sourced from reference TRBV5-1 and TRBJ1-1, is KAGVTQTPRYLIKTRGQQVTLSCSPISGHRSVSWYQQTPGQGLQFLFEYFSETQRNKGNFPGRFSGRQFSNSRSEMNVSTLELGDSALYLCASSPGGGGQSEAFFGQGTRLTVV.

The table lists this clone with a count of one. J is TRBJ1-3 and V is TRBV12-3 or TRBV12-4; no definite D call. V lost 7 bases, J lost 7 bases, and 8 bases lay in between. The CDR3 sequence is 11 residues long. The chain's CDR3 is CASNQWNTIYF. CDR3 DNA sequence: TGTGCCAGCAATCAGTGGAACACCATATATTTT.

The chain has TRBV9 and TRBJ2-7; no clear D. Germline lookup yields CDR1 SGDLS and CDR2 YYNGEE. The CDR3 covers 13 residues. The V and J ends lost 4 bases and 5 bases respectively, with 13 bases between them. The CDR3: CASSLEERDEQYF. The CDR3 DNA reads as TGTGCCAGCAGCTTAGAGGAAAGGGACGAGCAGTACTTC.

The genes are TRBV5-1 and TRBJ1-3; D gene uncertain. This CDR3 has 15 residues. Between the trimmed V and J ends, which lost 4 bases and 2 bases, there was a span of 13 bases. Germline V gives CDR1 SGHRS, CDR2 YFSETQ. The CDR3 loop reads CASSPGISPGNTIYF. CDR3 DNA: TGCGCCAGCAGCCCCGGGATCTCGCCTGGAAACACCATATATTTT.

The rearrangement uses TRBV30 and TRBJ1-5; no firm D call. Trimming shortened V by 4 bases and J by 0 bases, and 22 bases separated the two germline ends. The CDR3 runs to 18 residues. In germline, CDR1 is GTSNPN, CDR2 SVGIG (reference sequence). Here the CDR3 reads CAWTSGRLALDSNQPQHF. Here the CDR3 DNA reads TGTGCCTGGACCTCAGGAAGGCTGGCCCTAGATAGCAATCAGCCCCAGCATTTT.

The chain couples TRBV6-5 to TRBJ2-1; D not resolved. V lost 7 bases and J lost 6, with 13 bases in between. The germline V gene has CDR1 MNHEY and CDR2 SVGAGI. The CDR3 runs 13 residues. Written as DNA, the CDR3 is TGTGCCAGCAACTACCGGGTAGGCAATGAGCAGTTCTTC. Encoded protein: CASNYRVGNEQFF.

CDR3 DNA sequence: TGTGCCAGCAGTCCGGGTGGCTCGGTGCAGTACTTC. Translating gives CASSPGGSVQYF. J is TRBJ2-7 and V is TRBV28; D remains unclear. The CDR3 has 12 amino acids. Germline V gene data show CDR1 as MDHEN and CDR2 as SYDVKM. Trimming removed 5 bases at V and 9 bases at J, with 14 bases between.

V usage is TRBV14 and J usage is TRBJ2-1; 9 nucleotides line up with TRBD2. Germline lookup yields CDR1 SGHDN and CDR2 FVKESK. This CDR3 spans 17 amino acids. Trimming took 2 bases from V and 8 from J; bases not matched to a gene: 13. The CDR3 region is CASSQRNFAGGIDEQFF. CDR3 DNA sequence: TGTGCCAGCAGCCAACGGAATTTTGCGGGAGGGATCGATGAGCAGTTCTTC.

The chain couples TRBV3-1 (or the pseudogene TRBV3-2) to TRBJ1-1; 7 nucleotides line up with TRBD1. Germline CDR1 and CDR2: LGHDT and YNNKEL (reference sequence). Trimming cost V 6 bases and J 6 bases; bases outside gene matches: 7. The CDR3 spans 13 residues. DNA of the CDR3: TGTGCCAGCAGGAACCACCAGGGGGCTGAAGCTTTCTTT. Translated: CASRNHQGAEAFF.

The chain links TRBV24-1 to TRBJ2-1; 9 bases agree with TRBD2. V was clipped by 2 bases and J by 11 bases; unmatched bases: 15. Germline V lookup: CDR1 KGHDR, CDR2 SFDVKD. CDR3 length: 17 residues. CDR3 in DNA: TGTGCCACCAGTGATTGGGCCAGCGGGAGGACACCATTTCAGCAGTTCTTC. This codes for CATSDWASGRTPFQQFF.

J is TRBJ2-2 and V is TRBV15; D is tentatively TRBD1 or TRBD2 (6 bases each). The germline CDR1 and CDR2 sequences are LNHNV and YYDKDF (reference sequence). V was clipped by 0 bases and J by 5 bases, with 10 bases between them. This CDR3 region has 15 residues. The CDR3 DNA reads as TGTGCCACCAGCAGAGATCGGAGGGGGACCGGGGAGCTGTTTTTT. Protein product: CATSRDRRGTGELFF. Full variable domain (rest looked up from reference TRBV15 and TRBJ2-2): DAMVIQNPRYQVTQFGKPVTLSCSQTLNHNVMYWYQQKSSQAPKLLFHYYDKDFNNEADTPDNFQSRRPNTSFCFLDIRSPGLGDTAMYLCATSRDRRGTGELFFGEGSRLTVL.

The chain combines TRBV10-2 with TRBJ2-3; D possibly corresponds to TRBD2 (5 bases). This CDR3 comprises 13 residues. Trimming removed 2 bases from V and 11 bases from J, with 14 bases in between. Per germline, CDR1 WSHSY and CDR2 SAAADI. CDR3 nucleotides: TGCGCCAGCAGTGAGGTCTCTCCGGGGATGCAGTATTTT. Residues: CASSEVSPGMQYF.

This chain connects TRBV4-1 to TRBJ2-7; tentatively, D is TRBD1 or TRBD2 (5 bases each). Trimming pared 0 bases from V and 3 bases from J, leaving 12 bases between. This CDR3 is built from 15 residues. The germline V gene has CDR1 MGHRA and CDR2 YSYEKL. This CDR3 is CASSQERGLVYEQYF. In DNA form, the CDR3 reads TGCGCCAGCAGCCAAGAGAGGGGTTTGGTCTACGAGCAGTACTTC.

The V gene is TRBV6-6, the J gene TRBJ1-5, with 8 bases lining up with TRBD1. From germline, CDR1 is MNHNY and CDR2 SVGAGI (reference sequence). Germline trimming cut 7 bases from V and 7 bases from J; bases unmatched to any gene: 12. This CDR3 comprises 15 residues. The CDR3: CASKGTGTGLQPQHF. CDR3 bases: TGTGCCAGCAAAGGAACCGGGACAGGATTGCAGCCCCAGCATTTT.

The V and J genes are TRBV30 and TRBJ2-7, with D possibly TRBD2 on 5 matching bases. V was clipped by 4 bases and J by 3 bases, with 7 bases between them. The CDR3 is 11 amino acids. The germline V gene has CDR1 GTSNPN and CDR2 SVGIG (reference sequence). The CDR3 loop is CAWTGLYEQYF. CDR3 nucleotides: TGTGCCTGGACAGGACTCTACGAGCAGTACTTC.

J is TRBJ2-2 and V is TRBV19; TRBD2 might be the D (6 bases). V was shortened by 4 bases and J by 1 base, with 7 bases between the two germline ends. Germline V gene lookup returns CDR1 LNHDA and CDR2 SQIVND (reference sequence). This CDR3 is 14 amino acids long. CDR3 protein: CASSSSGNTGELFF. The CDR3 DNA follows: TGTGCCAGTAGTAGTAGCGGGAACACCGGGGAGCTGTTTTTT.

The chain joins TRBV27 to TRBJ1-4; 7 bases map to TRBD1. The CDR3 has 15 amino acids. CDR1 MNHEY and CDR2 SMNVEV come from the germline V gene (reference sequence). The V and J ends lost 7 bases and 6 bases, in that order; junction bases with no gene match: 11. CDR3 DNA: TGTGCCAGCAAAACGCTTCAGGGGGGTGATGAAAAACTGTTTTTT. This codes for CASKTLQGGDEKLFF.

The chain links TRBV19 to TRBJ2-7; D unresolved. The germline gives CDR1 LNHDA, CDR2 SQIVND (reference sequence). V dropped 5 bases and J dropped 3 bases, with 11 bases sitting between them. There are 13 residues in the CDR3. In nucleotides, the CDR3 is TGTGCCAGTAGTCCCCAGGACGACTACGAGCAGTACTTC. Its protein product is CASSPQDDYEQYF.

This rearrangement joins TRBV3-1 (or the pseudogene TRBV3-2) to TRBJ2-1; a possible D gene is TRBD2 (6 bases). The V gene's germline CDR1 is LGHDT and CDR2 YNNKEL (reference sequence). Deletions cut 7 bases from V and 0 bases from J, with 13 bases between. The CDR3 is 15 residues long. DNA for the CDR3: TGTGCCAGCACCTTCGCGGGGATCTCCTACAATGAGCAGTTCTTC. It translates to CASTFAGISYNEQFF.

This chain connects TRBV5-1 to TRBJ2-7, with 9 nucleotides matching TRBD1. This CDR3 has 16 amino acids. Germline-derived CDR1 and CDR2 are SGHRS and YFSETQ. Germline trimming cut 1 base from V and 3 bases from J; bases unmatched to any gene: 8. CDR3: CASSLRLQGAVYEQYF. DNA of the CDR3: TGCGCCAGCAGCTTGAGGCTACAGGGGGCGGTCTACGAGCAGTACTTC.

The chain has TRBV7-3 and TRBJ2-6; 9 nucleotides agree with TRBD1. The V segment lost 5 bases and the J segment 0 bases; nucleotides outside the gene matches: 5. This CDR3 comprises 17 residues. CDR1 is SGHTA and CDR2 is FQGTGA in the germline V gene. The CDR3 sequence is CASSGTGGASGANVLTF. CDR3 nucleotides: TGTGCCAGCAGCGGAACAGGGGGCGCCTCTGGGGCCAACGTCCTGACTTTC. Based on the CDR3 plus reference TRBV7-3 and TRBJ2-6, the full variable domain is GAGVSQTPSNKVTEKGKYVELRCDPISGHTALYWYRQSLGQGPEFLIYFQGTGAADDSGLPNDRFFAVRPEGSVSTLKIQRTERGDSAVYLCASSGTGGASGANVLTFGAGSRLTVL.